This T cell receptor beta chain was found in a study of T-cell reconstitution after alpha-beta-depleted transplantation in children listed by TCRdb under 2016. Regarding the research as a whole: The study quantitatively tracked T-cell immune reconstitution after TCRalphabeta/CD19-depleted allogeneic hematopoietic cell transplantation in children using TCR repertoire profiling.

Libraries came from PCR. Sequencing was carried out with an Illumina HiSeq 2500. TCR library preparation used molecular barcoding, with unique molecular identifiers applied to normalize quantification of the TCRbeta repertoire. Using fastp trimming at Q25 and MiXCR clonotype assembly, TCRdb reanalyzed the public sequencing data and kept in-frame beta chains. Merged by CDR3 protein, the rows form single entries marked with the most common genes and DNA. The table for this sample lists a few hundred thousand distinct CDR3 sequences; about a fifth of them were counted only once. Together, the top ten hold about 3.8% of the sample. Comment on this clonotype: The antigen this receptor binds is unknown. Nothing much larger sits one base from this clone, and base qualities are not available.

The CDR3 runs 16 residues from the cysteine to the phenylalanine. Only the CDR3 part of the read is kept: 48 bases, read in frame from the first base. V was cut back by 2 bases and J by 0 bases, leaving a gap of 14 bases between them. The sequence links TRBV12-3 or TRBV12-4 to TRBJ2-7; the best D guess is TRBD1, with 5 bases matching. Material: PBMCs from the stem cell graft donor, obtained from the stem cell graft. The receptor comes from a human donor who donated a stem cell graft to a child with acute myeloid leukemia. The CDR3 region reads CASSLSVTVSSYEQYF. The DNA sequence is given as TGTGCCAGCAGTTTATCGGTGACAGTTAGCTCCTACGAGCAGTACTTC.